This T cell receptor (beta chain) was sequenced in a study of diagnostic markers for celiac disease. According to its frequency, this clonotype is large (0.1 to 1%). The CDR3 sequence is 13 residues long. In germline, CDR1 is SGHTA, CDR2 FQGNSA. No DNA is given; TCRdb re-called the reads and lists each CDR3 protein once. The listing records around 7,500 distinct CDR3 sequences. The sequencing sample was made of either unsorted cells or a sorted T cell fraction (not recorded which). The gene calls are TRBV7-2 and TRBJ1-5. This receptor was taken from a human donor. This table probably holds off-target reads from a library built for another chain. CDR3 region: CASSSYRNQPQHF.